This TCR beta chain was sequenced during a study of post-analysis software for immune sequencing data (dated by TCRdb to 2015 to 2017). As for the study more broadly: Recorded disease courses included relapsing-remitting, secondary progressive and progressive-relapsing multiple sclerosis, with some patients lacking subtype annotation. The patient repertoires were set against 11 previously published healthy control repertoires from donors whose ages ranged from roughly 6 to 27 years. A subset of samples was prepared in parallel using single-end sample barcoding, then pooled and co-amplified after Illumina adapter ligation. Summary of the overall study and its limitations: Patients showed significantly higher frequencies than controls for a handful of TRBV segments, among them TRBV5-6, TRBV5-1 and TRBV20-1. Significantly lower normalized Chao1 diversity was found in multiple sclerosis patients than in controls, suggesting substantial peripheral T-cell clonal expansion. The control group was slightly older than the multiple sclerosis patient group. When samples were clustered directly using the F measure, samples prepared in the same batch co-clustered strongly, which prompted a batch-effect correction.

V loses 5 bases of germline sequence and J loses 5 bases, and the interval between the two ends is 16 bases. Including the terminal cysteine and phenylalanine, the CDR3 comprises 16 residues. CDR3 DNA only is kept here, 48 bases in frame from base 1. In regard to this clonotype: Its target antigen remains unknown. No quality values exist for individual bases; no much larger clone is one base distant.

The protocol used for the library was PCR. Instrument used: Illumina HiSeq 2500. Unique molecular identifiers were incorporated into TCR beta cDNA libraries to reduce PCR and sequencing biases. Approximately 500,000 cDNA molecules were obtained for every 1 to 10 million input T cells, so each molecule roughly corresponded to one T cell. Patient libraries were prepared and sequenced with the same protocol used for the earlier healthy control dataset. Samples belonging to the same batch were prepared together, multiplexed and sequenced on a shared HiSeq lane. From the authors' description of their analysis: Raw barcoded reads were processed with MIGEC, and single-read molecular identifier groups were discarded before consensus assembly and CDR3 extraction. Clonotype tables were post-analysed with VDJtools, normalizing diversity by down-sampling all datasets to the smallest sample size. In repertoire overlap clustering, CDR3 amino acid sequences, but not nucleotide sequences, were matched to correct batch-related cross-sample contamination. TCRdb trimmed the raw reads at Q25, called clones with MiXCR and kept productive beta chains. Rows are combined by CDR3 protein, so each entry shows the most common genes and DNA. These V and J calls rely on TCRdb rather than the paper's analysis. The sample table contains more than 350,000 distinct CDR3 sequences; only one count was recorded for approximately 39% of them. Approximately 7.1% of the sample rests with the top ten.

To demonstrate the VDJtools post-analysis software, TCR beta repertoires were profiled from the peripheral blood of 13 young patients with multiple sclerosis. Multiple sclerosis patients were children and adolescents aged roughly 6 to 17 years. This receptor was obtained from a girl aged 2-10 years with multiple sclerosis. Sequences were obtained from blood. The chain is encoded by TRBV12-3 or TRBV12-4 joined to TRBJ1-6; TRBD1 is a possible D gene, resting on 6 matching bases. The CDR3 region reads CASSPPTGFNNSPLHF. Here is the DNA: TGTGCCAGCAGTCCACCGACAGGCTTCAATAATTCACCCCTCCACTTT.